What follows is one TCR beta chain and its context. Its cognate antigen has yet to be identified. The input lacks base qualities; no much larger clone sits a single base away. CDR1 KGHSH and CDR2 LQKENI were looked up in the germline V gene. V was cut back by 0 bases and J by 6 bases, leaving a gap of 11 bases between them. From the cysteine through the phenylalanine, the CDR3 covers 14 amino acids. Just the 42-base CDR3 DNA is kept, in frame starting at base 1. This sample was taken from a study of shared clonotypes between healthy human individuals (dated by TCRdb to 2020 to 2022). The study in broad terms: The cohort included three men and a couple of women between 18 and 49 years of age. For each donor, CD4 naive and CD4 memory were each run on three plates, CD8 naive on two plates, and CD8 memory on one plate. To estimate repertoire size and how much clonotype sharing occurs between individuals, the study deeply sequenced the blood TCR repertoires of several healthy adults. To increase sequencing depth and limit assay-specific biases, different laboratories used diverse techniques to prepare libraries and sequence TCR repertoires. Each donor's leukapheresis produced roughly between roughly 0.85 and 9.5 billion PBMCs.

Broader findings and caveats from the paper: Naive subsets generally had larger estimated clonotype richness than memory subsets did. The genetic and exposure-history diversity represented was limited by the small number of donors. Based on pairwise subsampling, the degree of clonotype sharing among donors was expected to be affected by sequencing depth. Sampling was limited to blood, and TCR repertoires in tissue likely differ from TCR repertoires in blood. Incomplete sequencing was indicated by rarefaction of sorted-subset datasets, despite the large sequencing depth. Compared with non-shared clonotypes, clonotypes shared by all four sorted-subset donors had higher generation probabilities. Roughly 5% of naive CD4, 3.5% of naive CD8, roughly 2.4% of memory CD4, and about 0.4% of memory CD8 clonotypes were shared across a few donors.

Donors were healthy HIV-negative adults with no recently reported acute infections or vaccinations. Every donor was a Caucasian adult residing in Nashville, Tennessee, USA. CD4+ T cells were enriched by magnetic negative selection; naive cells were then positively selected on CD45RA, and the negative fraction formed the memory subset. Blood was collected by leukapheresis, and PBMCs were isolated by Ficoll-Histopaque density gradient centrifugation and then cryopreserved in liquid nitrogen vapor phase. Analytical flow cytometry was used to check the purity and quantity of each magnetically sorted T cell population. Each sorted fraction had its genomic DNA isolated and then quantified by UV absorbance on a Nanodrop 2000c. Using the deep immunoSEQ assay, multiplex PCR amplified TCR CDR3 regions from genomic DNA. Extracted genomic DNA from each cell subset was spread evenly across all wells of several immunoSEQ 96-well plates, with each plate serving as a replicate. For sorted subsets, approximately 200 ng of genomic DNA, equivalent to 25,000 to 35,000 T cell genomes, went into each replicate PCR. Purified libraries were measured with a Qubit 3.0 fluorometer, size-checked on a Bioanalyzer 2100, and measured again with the KAPA Library Quantification kit. Each immunoSEQ 96-well plate was sequenced on its own single-read 150-cycle Illumina NextSeq 550 flow cell. On the authors' methods: Because only junctional sequences without quality scores were contained in the immunoSEQ output, filtering matching that applied to full-length reads could not be performed. To assign V/J genes and CDR3, sequences were annotated against IMGT germline references using PyIR, a Python wrapper for IgBLAST v1.9. Any read was removed if the V/J assignment was weak (E-value above 1e-6), the CDR3 was missing, or the read contained stop codons, out-of-frame junctions, or ambiguous translated residues. V3J clonotypes were defined as sequences sharing an identical inferred V gene, J gene, and CDR3 amino acid sequence. Percentage overlap between repertoires was calculated by dividing the number of shared unique clonotypes by the size of the smaller repertoire. Richness of each repertoire was evaluated using RTK rarefaction, the Chao1 estimator, and Recon v2.1 estimates of unobserved clonotypes. For all TCRbeta clonotypes obtained by the gDNA method from several donors, generation probabilities were computed with OLGA. This immuneACCESS table, as held by TCRdb, lists in-frame sequences with V and J called but not all clones. Of the missing ones, under half trace to an unresolved V gene in checked studies; the others have no known cause. Clone size and V and J calls were adopted from that table, with D and trimming inferred from the DNA. This sample lists some 1,600,000 clones; about 98% were detected once. About 0.4% of the sample is taken by the ten largest.

The TCR sequence derives from a man aged 30 to 45 in good health. The chain joins TRBV18 to TRBJ1-2, with the D gene not confidently named. Input material: naive CD4+ T cells sorted from blood. The cell subset or site label, read with the paper, signifies: CD45RA+ positively selected. This receptor carries the CDR3 CASSPPAGENGYTF. The sequenced DNA is TGTGCCAGCTCACCACCTGCAGGCGAAAATGGCTACACCTTC.